This entry lists 23 T cell receptor beta chains sequenced from one sample in a study of T cell clusters in autoimmune cytopenias. Multiplex touch-down PCR amplified TRB using TRB-A and TRB-B pools in one tube. TCRdb re-called the multiplex PCR reads and gives one entry per CDR3 protein, without DNA. The sample holds 8,300 or so distinct CDR3 sequences. TRB amplification used 250 ng of peripheral blood genomic DNA. Sequenced input: peripheral blood. The receptors were gathered from a human donor with an autoimmune cytopenia or autoimmune hepatitis (not recorded which).

The chain couples TRBV27 to TRBJ2-2; TCRdb returns TRBD1, unconfirmable since there is no DNA. The CDR3 loop spans 15 amino acids. CDR1 is MNHEY and CDR2 is SMNVEV in the germline V gene (reference sequence). Here the CDR3 reads CASSLGRVEHRELFF.

This rearrangement joins TRBV20-1 to TRBJ1-2; TCRdb's D gene call, TRBD1, goes unchecked for lack of DNA. Germline values: CDR1 DFQATT, CDR2 SNEGSKA (reference sequence). The CDR3 loop spans 14 amino acids. The CDR3 loop reads CSAREAGADYGYTF.

The chain's CDR3 is CASSLQGTSYNEQFF. The V call is TRBV5-1, the J call TRBJ2-1; TCRdb designates TRBD1, a call that cannot be tested without DNA. Germline CDR1 and CDR2: SGHRS and YFSETQ. CDR3 length: 15 amino acids.

The chain couples TRBV7-9 to TRBJ1-3. The CDR3 totals 13 residues. Per germline, CDR1 SEHNR and CDR2 FQNEAQ (reference sequence). The CDR3 loop reads CASSSLSGNTIYF.

The chain employs TRBV6-5 and TRBJ2-1; the TCRdb D gene call, TRBD2, has no DNA to confirm it. Germline V CDR1 and CDR2: MNHEY, SVGAGI. The CDR3 contains 18 residues. The CDR3 is CASSYKSGGSSSYNEQFF.

The V call is TRBV19, the J call TRBJ2-2; the TCRdb D gene call, TRBD1, has no DNA to confirm it. Germline V gene lookup returns CDR1 LNHDA and CDR2 SQIVND (reference sequence). This CDR3 is built from 20 residues. The CDR3 spells CASTQRRTGGYVLDTGELFF.

The rearrangement joins TRBV5-4 to TRBJ2-2; there is no DNA to check the TCRdb D call of TRBD1. CDR3 length: 15 residues. CDR1 is SGHNT and CDR2 is YYREEE in the germline V gene (reference sequence). The CDR3 protein is CASRKREHRGGELFF.

This clonotype is classed as medium-sized by frequency. The rearrangement uses TRBV27 and TRBJ2-7; TCRdb gives TRBD1 as the D gene, but with no DNA this cannot be confirmed. The CDR3 covers 12 residues. CDR1 and CDR2 from the germline V gene are MNHEY and SMNVEV (reference sequence). CDR3 sequence: CASSPGASEQYF.

This clonotype is labeled medium-sized (0.01 to 0.1%) based on frequency. J is TRBJ2-7 and V is TRBV12-3 or TRBV12-4; TCRdb reports TRBD1, a call that lacks DNA to check it against. The CDR3 spans 15 residues. The CDR3 here is CASSFSARNIGEQYF.

By frequency, this clonotype is medium-sized. This rearrangement joins TRBV27 to TRBJ1-5; TCRdb returns TRBD1, unconfirmable since there is no DNA. Germline lookup yields CDR1 MNHEY and CDR2 SMNVEV (reference sequence). The CDR3 has 13 amino acids. CDR3 sequence reads: CASSSQREQPQHF.

J is TRBJ1-1 and V is TRBV20-1; TCRdb proposes TRBD1, but this gene call is untestable without DNA. In germline, CDR1 is DFQATT, CDR2 SNEGSKA (reference sequence). The CDR3 is 13 residues long. This CDR3 is CSARDRGRGEAFF.

The chain recombines TRBV18 with TRBJ2-5. The germline V gene has CDR1 KGHSH and CDR2 LQKENI. This CDR3 has 13 residues. CDR3 protein: CASSRTVQETQYF. The complete variable domain, with remaining parts taken from reference TRBV18 and TRBJ2-5, reads NAGVMQNPRHLVRRRGQEARLRCSPMKGHSHVYWYRQLPEEGLKFMVYLQKENIIDESGMPKERFSAEFPKEGPSILRIQQVVRGDSAAYFCASSRTVQETQYFGPGTRLLVL.

This chain uses TRBV6-5 with TRBJ2-1; as DNA is missing, the TRBD2 call by TCRdb cannot be tested. Per the germline V gene, CDR1 is MNHEY and CDR2 is SVGAGI. The CDR3 spans 14 residues. CDR3 sequence reads: CASSLAGGRGEQFF.

This clonotype is called medium-sized (0.01 to 0.1%) based on its frequency. CDR3 region: CASSIEGSNNEKLFF. V gene TRBV19 combines with J gene TRBJ1-4. This CDR3 is built from 15 residues. CDR1 and CDR2 from the germline V gene are LNHDA and SQIVND (reference sequence).

V usage is TRBV12-3 or TRBV12-4 and J usage is TRBJ1-5; TCRdb designates TRBD1, a call that cannot be tested without DNA. The CDR3 runs 16 residues. The CDR3 sequence is CASSSPGFRGNQPQHF.

This chain uses TRBV6-5 with TRBJ1-2; TCRdb lists TRBD1, though no DNA is available to test this call. CDR3 length: 12 amino acids. Per the germline V gene, CDR1 is MNHEY and CDR2 is SVGAGI. The CDR3: CASSPQGIDYTF.

Frequency places this clonotype as medium-sized (0.01 to 0.1%). This chain links TRBV6-5 with TRBJ1-2; TCRdb returns TRBD1, unconfirmable since there is no DNA. Germline CDR1 and CDR2: MNHEY and SVGAGI. This CDR3 is built from 14 residues. CDR3 loop: CASNRQGGSYGYTF.

Measured by frequency, this clonotype is medium-sized (0.01 to 0.1%). J is TRBJ1-2 and V is TRBV6-5. The CDR3 covers 13 residues. Germline V gene lookup returns CDR1 MNHEY and CDR2 SVGAGI. CDR3 amino acids: CASSYSGIYGYTF.

The rearrangement uses TRBV29-1 and TRBJ1-4; no DNA is available, so the TRBD1 call from TCRdb remains unchecked. The germline CDR1 and CDR2 sequences are SQVTM and ANQGSEA. The CDR3 is 18 amino acids. The CDR3 sequence is CSVEVGQGARGVSEKLFF.

Considering frequency, this clonotype is medium-sized. The CDR3 spells CASSWGYNSPLHF. The chain uses TRBV19 and TRBJ1-6; the D gene TCRdb calls, TRBD1, cannot be checked with no DNA. This CDR3 region has 13 residues. Germline V lookup: CDR1 LNHDA, CDR2 SQIVND (reference sequence).

The chain uses TRBV6-2 or TRBV6-3 and TRBJ2-1; TCRdb indicates TRBD1, and absent DNA this call remains unverified. This CDR3 contains 14 residues. From germline, CDR1 is MNHEY and CDR2 SVGEGT. CDR3 protein: CASSFHRVMVEQFF.

V gene TRBV9 combines with J gene TRBJ1-3; the D call of TRBD1 rests on TCRdb alone, since no DNA is present to check it. The CDR3 sequence is 16 residues long. Per the germline V gene, CDR1 is SGDLS and CDR2 is YYNGEE. The CDR3 here is CASSVGVSLGGNTIYF. Filled out from reference TRBV9 and TRBJ1-3, the complete variable domain reads DSGVTQTPKHLITATGQRVTLRCSPRSGDLSVYWYQQSLDQGLQFLIQYYNGEERAKGNILERFSAQQFPDLHSELNLSSLELGDSALYFCASSVGVSLGGNTIYFGEGSWLTVV.

This clonotype is classed as medium-sized by frequency. The chain's CDR3 is CASSILRQGGGNTEAFF. The V and J genes are TRBV19 and TRBJ1-1; without DNA, the TCRdb call of TRBD1 cannot be checked. Germline CDR1 and CDR2: LNHDA and SQIVND (reference sequence). This CDR3 has 17 amino acids.